This T cell receptor beta chain is drawn from a study of shared clonotypes between healthy human individuals. Study context: With ages of 18 to 49, the donors were two women and a few men.

Between the trimmed V and J ends, which lost 8 bases and 2 bases, there was a span of 15 bases. The CDR3 runs 15 residues. Germline CDR1 KGHSH, CDR2 LQKENI. Assay used: immunoSEQ multiplex PCR; TCRdb lists only in-frame clones, some missing. Seen here are a few hundred thousand clones, around four fifths observed once, and the top ten hold 8.5% to 12%. Sample: memory CD4+ T cells sorted from blood. The subset was: CD45RA-negative fraction. The chain has TRBV18 and TRBJ1-4, with D tentatively TRBD1 (6 bases). This TCR derives from a man aged 30 to 39 in good health. The CDR3 loop is CASRRGVATNEKLFF. As DNA, the CDR3 is TGTGCCAGCCGGAGGGGGGTGGCGACTAATGAAAAACTGTTTTTT.